The rows below give T cell receptor beta chains drawn from one sample of a study of cytomegalovirus exposure and HLA in healthy donors. TCRdb's table, derived via immunoSEQ multiplex PCR, lists solely in-frame clones and lacks some. The data contain some 170,000 clones, roughly 80% of them seen just once; the ten biggest clones take up about 1.3%. The sample taken for sequencing was PBMCs. These receptors all come from a woman aged 50 to 65 in good health and CMV-seronegative. The CDR3 runs from the conserved cysteine through the conserved F or W. Fields, in order: D gene, V gene, J gene, clone size, CDR3 DNA, CDR3 protein. The D gene is left open where the match is weak. Some rows mark clone size as missing; the rest say once, few, many or name a class of expanded clone.

d_call: TRBD1; v_call: TRBV6-5; j_call: TRBJ1-5; clone_size: once; cdr3_nt: TGTGCCAGCAGTTCCGGGACAGGACTTAGCAATCAGCCCCAGCATTTT; cdr3_aa: CASSSGTGLSNQPQHF
d_call: -; v_call: TRBV7-9; j_call: TRBJ1-4; clone_size: -; cdr3_nt: TGTGCCAGCAGCCCTCGTGCGGGGGCTGACGAAAAACTGTTTTTT; cdr3_aa: CASSPRAGADEKLFF
d_call: -; v_call: TRBV9; j_call: TRBJ2-1; clone_size: -; cdr3_nt: TGTGCCAGCAGCGTAGTAGACTCCGATTACAATGAGCAGTTCTTC; cdr3_aa: CASSVVDSDYNEQFF
d_call: -; v_call: TRBV18; j_call: TRBJ2-1; clone_size: -; cdr3_nt: TGTGCCAGCTCCGGCAGCGTAGACAATGAGCAGTTCTTC; cdr3_aa: CASSGSVDNEQFF
d_call: -; v_call: TRBV15; j_call: TRBJ2-1; clone_size: -; cdr3_nt: TGTGCCACCAGACGGGGGGCCTATGAGCAGTTCTTC; cdr3_aa: CATRRGAYEQFF
d_call: -; v_call: TRBV30; j_call: TRBJ1-2; clone_size: -; cdr3_nt: TGTGCCTCACATCGGGGAGGGGTTGGCTACACCTTC; cdr3_aa: CASHRGGVGYTF
d_call: TRBD1; v_call: TRBV27; j_call: TRBJ1-5; clone_size: -; cdr3_nt: TGTGCCAGCAGTTTGTCGACAGGGTTTCAGCCCCAGCATTTT; cdr3_aa: CASSLSTGFQPQHF
d_call: TRBD1; v_call: TRBV28; j_call: TRBJ2-5; clone_size: -; cdr3_nt: TGTGCCAGCAGTATCAGCGGGACAGGGCAGGAGACCCAGTACTTC; cdr3_aa: CASSISGTGQETQYF
d_call: TRBD2; v_call: TRBV9; j_call: TRBJ2-2; clone_size: -; cdr3_nt: TGTGCCAGCAGCCCGTGGACTAGCGGTGGGACCGGGGAGCTGTTTTTT; cdr3_aa: CASSPWTSGGTGELFF
d_call: TRBD1; v_call: TRBV4-3; j_call: TRBJ1-1; clone_size: -; cdr3_nt: TGCGCCAGCAGCCAAGATACAGGGGGCGCTTCGGCTTTCTTT; cdr3_aa: CASSQDTGGASAFF
d_call: TRBD1; v_call: TRBV19; j_call: TRBJ2-2; clone_size: -; cdr3_nt: TGTGCCAGTAGTATAGCCCAGGGGGCCATCACCGGGGAGCTGTTTTTT; cdr3_aa: CASSIAQGAITGELFF
d_call: TRBD1; v_call: TRBV13; j_call: TRBJ2-3; clone_size: once; cdr3_nt: TGTGCCAGCAGCATGACAGGGAATACGCAGTATTTT; cdr3_aa: CASSMTGNTQYF
d_call: -; v_call: TRBV5-4; j_call: TRBJ2-3; clone_size: -; cdr3_nt: TGTGCCAGCAGCTTGTCGGCGCGGGGCTCTCCGGGAGATACGCAGTATTTT; cdr3_aa: CASSLSARGSPGDTQYF
d_call: -; v_call: TRBV7-2; j_call: TRBJ2-7; clone_size: once; cdr3_nt: TGTGCCAGCGGGGGGTGGTCCTACGAGCAGTACTTC; cdr3_aa: CASGGWSYEQYF
d_call: -; v_call: TRBV7-2; j_call: TRBJ2-2; clone_size: few; cdr3_nt: TGTGCCAGCAGCTTCACGCGCTCCGGGGAGCTGTTTTTT; cdr3_aa: CASSFTRSGELFF
d_call: TRBD1; v_call: TRBV30; j_call: TRBJ2-1; clone_size: -; cdr3_nt: TGTGCCAAGGGACAGGCATACAATGAGCAGTTCTTC; cdr3_aa: CAKGQAYNEQFF
d_call: -; v_call: TRBV5-6; j_call: TRBJ1-5; clone_size: -; cdr3_nt: TGTGCCAGCAGCTTGAGGTGGACAAGAAGCAATCAGCCCCAGCATTTT; cdr3_aa: CASSLRWTRSNQPQHF
d_call: TRBD1; v_call: TRBV7-9; j_call: TRBJ2-2; clone_size: -; cdr3_nt: TGTGCCAGCAGCAAAAGGACAGGGGGTGCCGGGGAGCTGTTTTTT; cdr3_aa: CASSKRTGGAGELFF
d_call: -; v_call: TRBV15; j_call: TRBJ1-1; clone_size: -; cdr3_nt: TGTGCCACCAGCCTAACCGTTCGTAGTCCTGAAGCTTTCTTT; cdr3_aa: CATSLTVRSPEAFF
d_call: -; v_call: TRBV12-5; j_call: TRBJ1-2; clone_size: -; cdr3_nt: TGTGCTAGTGGTTTGTCCCGGGAGACCGGCGGGGACTATGGCTACACCTTC; cdr3_aa: CASGLSRETGGDYGYTF
d_call: TRBD1; v_call: TRBV27; j_call: TRBJ2-3; clone_size: -; cdr3_nt: TGTGCCAGCAGTTTATCGAGAACAGGGGGTGAGCATACGCAGTATTTT; cdr3_aa: CASSLSRTGGEHTQYF
d_call: TRBD1; v_call: TRBV11-1; j_call: TRBJ2-3; clone_size: -; cdr3_nt: TGTGCCAGCAGCTTACGGTGGGACAGGGCTAGCACAGATACGCAGTATTTT; cdr3_aa: CASSLRWDRASTDTQYF
d_call: -; v_call: TRBV15; j_call: TRBJ1-1; clone_size: -; cdr3_nt: TGTGCCACCAGGGCGGGGTTTACGAACACTGAAGCTTTCTTT; cdr3_aa: CATRAGFTNTEAFF
d_call: TRBD1; v_call: TRBV7-9; j_call: TRBJ2-5; clone_size: -; cdr3_nt: TGTGCCAGCACCCCTTGGGGGACAGGGTATAGGGAGACCCAGTACTTC; cdr3_aa: CASTPWGTGYRETQYF
d_call: -; v_call: TRBV7-9; j_call: TRBJ2-2; clone_size: -; cdr3_nt: TGTGCCAGCAGCTTAGAGGTTGGTAGCGGCACCGGGGAGCTGTTTTTT; cdr3_aa: CASSLEVGSGTGELFF
d_call: -; v_call: TRBV9; j_call: TRBJ2-5; clone_size: -; cdr3_nt: TGTGCCAGCAGCGCCGGTTTCAAAGAGACCCAGTACTTC; cdr3_aa: CASSAGFKETQYF
d_call: TRBD1; v_call: TRBV7-8; j_call: TRBJ2-7; clone_size: -; cdr3_nt: TGTGCCAGCAGCCGACAGGGTGGCTACGAGCAGTACTTC; cdr3_aa: CASSRQGGYEQYF
d_call: -; v_call: TRBV5-8; j_call: TRBJ2-5; clone_size: -; cdr3_nt: TGTGCCAGCAGCTCGAAGTGGAGTCAAGAGACCCAGTACTTC; cdr3_aa: CASSSKWSQETQYF
d_call: -; v_call: TRBV7-9; j_call: TRBJ1-1; clone_size: -; cdr3_nt: TGTGCCAGCACGGGGGGCGGGGACACTGAAGCTTTCTTT; cdr3_aa: CASTGGGDTEAFF
d_call: TRBD1; v_call: TRBV19; j_call: TRBJ1-5; clone_size: few; cdr3_nt: TGTGCCAGTACCCCTCTGGACAGGGGAGATGCGCCCCAGCATTTT; cdr3_aa: CASTPLDRGDAPQHF
d_call: TRBD1; v_call: TRBV29-1; j_call: TRBJ2-1; clone_size: -; cdr3_nt: TGCAGCGCAACTACAGGGACAGGGGGTCTATATGAGCAGTTCTTC; cdr3_aa: CSATTGTGGLYEQFF
d_call: -; v_call: TRBV18; j_call: TRBJ1-5; clone_size: -; cdr3_nt: TGTGCCAGCTCACCACCCCAAAGGGGGGAGGGCAACCAGCCCCAGCATTTT; cdr3_aa: CASSPPQRGEGNQPQHF
d_call: -; v_call: TRBV7-9; j_call: TRBJ2-5; clone_size: few; cdr3_nt: TGTGCCAGCAGCTTAAGCCCGGGGGAAGGTCCGGAGACCCAGTACTTC; cdr3_aa: CASSLSPGEGPETQYF
d_call: -; v_call: TRBV28; j_call: TRBJ1-1; clone_size: -; cdr3_nt: TGTGCCAGCAGTTTATGGGAGACTGAAGCTTTCTTT; cdr3_aa: CASSLWETEAFF
d_call: TRBD1; v_call: TRBV5-6; j_call: TRBJ1-1; clone_size: -; cdr3_nt: TGTGCCAGCAGTCCGGGACAGGTTACCCCTGAAGCTTTCTTT; cdr3_aa: CASSPGQVTPEAFF
d_call: -; v_call: TRBV6-1; j_call: TRBJ1-1; clone_size: -; cdr3_nt: TGTGCCAGCAGGGAGGACAGTCACACTGAAGCTTTCTTT; cdr3_aa: CASREDSHTEAFF
d_call: -; v_call: TRBV2; j_call: TRBJ2-3; clone_size: -; cdr3_nt: TGTGCCAGCAAGAGGACGGGAGGCACAGATACGCAGTATTTT; cdr3_aa: CASKRTGGTDTQYF
d_call: TRBD2; v_call: TRBV6-1; j_call: TRBJ2-3; clone_size: -; cdr3_nt: TGTGCCAGCAGAAATAGCGGGAGTGCCACAGATACGCAGTATTTT; cdr3_aa: CASRNSGSATDTQYF
d_call: TRBD1; v_call: TRBV28; j_call: TRBJ1-5; clone_size: -; cdr3_nt: TGTGCCAGCAGTTTTCAGGGGGCGTGTAATCAGCCCCAGCATTTT; cdr3_aa: CASSFQGACNQPQHF
d_call: TRBD1; v_call: TRBV5-1; j_call: TRBJ1-4; clone_size: -; cdr3_nt: TGCGCCAGCAGCGCACCCGGGACAGAAAATGAAAAACTGTTTTTT; cdr3_aa: CASSAPGTENEKLFF